Included here is one TCR beta chain sequence, with context. Its antigen is still unknown. The germline V gene encodes CDR1 MDHEN and CDR2 SYDVKM. There are 16 residues in the CDR3. Trimming took 4 bases from V and 0 from J; bases not matched to a gene: 8. The sample comes from a study of cytomegalovirus exposure and HLA in healthy donors. Findings and limits, study-wide: Common viral pathogens seemed to be connected with several of the most significant clusters, according to a later analysis.

The primer mix had 60 Vbeta and 13 Jbeta primers. The table came from immunoSEQ multiplex PCR; TCRdb's copy has only in-frame clones and leaves some out. Of about 150,000 clones listed, approximately 80% are singletons. The origin of this receptor is a man aged 30-40 years in good health and CMV-seronegative. Sequenced input: PBMCs. V usage is TRBV28 and J usage is TRBJ2-7; 8 positions agree with TRBD1. The DNA for the CDR3 is TGTGCCAGCAGTTCCCGCGGACAGGGAGACTCCTACGAGCAGTACTTC. The encoded protein is CASSSRGQGDSYEQYF. Full variable domain (rest looked up from reference TRBV28 and TRBJ2-7): DVKVTQSSRYLVKRTGEKVFLECVQDMDHENMFWYRQDPGLGLRLIYFSYDVKMKEKGDIPEGYSVSREKKERFSLILESASTNQTSMYLCASSSRGQGDSYEQYFGPGTRLTVT.